The 25 T cell receptor beta chains below were found in one sample sequenced in a study of blood T cell repertoires in COVID-19. Sequenced by immunoSEQ multiplex PCR; TCRdb stores in-frame clones only, minus some. The data contain some 62,000 clones, 80% to 90% of them singletons. Sequenced: PBMCs or T cells enriched from blood (not recorded which). The receptors here all came from a middle-aged woman with acute COVID-19.

This clone was seen more than once but under ten times. V usage is TRBV19 and J usage is TRBJ1-6, with 7 bases that match TRBD1. Losses at the gene ends were 8 bases for V and 6 bases for J; bases not matched to a gene: 7. Germline V lookup: CDR1 LNHDA, CDR2 SQIVND (reference sequence). The CDR3 contains 14 residues. The CDR3 DNA sequence: TGTGCCAGTTCCGCGACAGGGAGTAATTCACCCCTCCACTTT. Translating it yields CASSATGSNSPLHF.

This chain joins TRBV7-8 and TRBJ2-7, with unresolved D. Trimming removed 5 bases from V and 7 bases from J, with 27 bases in between. This CDR3 has 17 residues. The V gene's germline CDR1 is SGHVS and CDR2 FQNEAQ. The DNA for the CDR3 is TGTGCCAGCAGCCCCAATCCATCGCCCGACACGACAAGGGAGCAGTACTTC. It codes for CASSPNPSPDTTREQYF.

The V gene is TRBV19, the J gene TRBJ1-5, with D perhaps TRBD1 (5 bases). CDR1 and CDR2 from the germline V gene are LNHDA and SQIVND (reference sequence). The CDR3 loop spans 13 amino acids. Trimming removed 1 base from V and 7 bases from J, with 8 bases in between. CDR3 DNA sequence: TGTGCCAGTAGTATAGGGGGGGACCAGCCCCAGCATTTT. Translating it yields CASSIGGDQPQHF.

This chain links TRBV11-2 with TRBJ2-6; D is perhaps TRBD2 (6 bases). This CDR3 is built from 16 residues. V lost 8 bases, J lost 0 bases, and 14 bases lay in between. CDR1 is SGHAT and CDR2 is FQNNGV in the germline V gene. Here the CDR3 DNA reads TGTGCCAGCGCCCTGGAGGGTGGCTCTGGGGCCAACGTCCTGACTTTC. Amino acids: CASALEGGSGANVLTF.

V gene TRBV5-1 combines with J gene TRBJ1-6; D remains ambiguous. V lost 6 bases to trimming and J lost 10 bases, with 14 bases between them. The V gene's germline CDR1 is SGHRS and CDR2 YFSETQ. The CDR3 totals 13 residues. The CDR3 DNA reads as TGCGCCAGCACGGGAGACGGCGACTCACCCCTCCACTTT. Encoded protein: CASTGDGDSPLHF. The variable domain in full, completed from reference TRBV5-1 and TRBJ1-6, reads KAGVTQTPRYLIKTRGQQVTLSCSPISGHRSVSWYQQTPGQGLQFLFEYFSETQRNKGNFPGRFSGRQFSNSRSEMNVSTLELGDSALYLCASTGDGDSPLHFGNGTRLTVT.

The chain uses TRBV7-2 and TRBJ1-4; the match to TRBD1 covers 12 bases. From germline, CDR1 is SGHTA and CDR2 FQGNSA. This CDR3 spans 17 amino acids. V was pared by 4 bases and J by 7 bases, with 10 bases of the junction left unmatched. The CDR3, as DNA: TGTGCCAGCAGCTCCGGGACAGGGGGCCGGCGAGGTGAAAAACTGTTTTTT. Amino acid sequence: CASSSGTGGRRGEKLFF.

This clone was detected a few times. The chain uses TRBV6-6 and TRBJ1-1; TRBD1 matches at 7 bases. Germline values: CDR1 MNHNY, CDR2 SVGAGI (reference sequence). The CDR3 contains 11 residues. Trimming at V came to 3 bases and at J to 11 bases, leaving 3 bases not matched to a gene. For the CDR3, the DNA is TGTGCCAGCAGTTATCTGGGACAGGCTTTCTTT. This sequence encodes CASSYLGQAFF.

This chain joins TRBV29-1 and TRBJ1-1, with D tentatively TRBD1 (6 bases). Germline assignment: CDR1 SQVTM and CDR2 ANQGSEA. Trimming cost V 3 bases and J 6 bases, with 14 bases left between them. CDR3 length: 13 residues. CDR3: CSVDDGQFSEAFF. The CDR3 DNA reads TGCAGCGTTGATGACGGACAGTTTTCTGAAGCTTTCTTT.

The table lists this clone with a count of one. The rearrangement links TRBV5-5 to TRBJ1-6; 9 bases agree with TRBD1. The ends lost 0 bases at V and 6 bases at J; junction bases unmatched: 1. The CDR3 is 15 residues long. Germline CDR1 reads SGHKS; CDR2 reads YYEKEE (reference sequence). The CDR3 DNA is TGTGCCAGCAGCTTGGTGGACAGGGGTAATTCACCCCTCCACTTT. This gives the protein CASSLVDRGNSPLHF.

The rearrangement uses TRBV14 and TRBJ2-3, with TRBD2 matching 9 bases. V was clipped by 0 bases and J by 6 bases; unmatched bases: 7. The germline V gene has CDR1 SGHDN and CDR2 FVKESK. This CDR3 has 16 amino acids. CDR3 protein: CASSQEGFGLADTQYF. The CDR3 DNA is TGTGCCAGCAGCCAAGAGGGCTTCGGACTAGCGGATACGCAGTATTTT.

This clone was seen once. This rearrangement joins TRBV7-8 to TRBJ1-4, with D perhaps matching TRBD1 (5 bases). This CDR3 has 16 amino acids. CDR1 SGHVS and CDR2 FQNEAQ come from the germline V gene. V was pared by 4 bases and J by 8 bases, with 20 bases between. CDR3 region: CASSSQRWGLREKLFF. The CDR3 DNA is TGTGCCAGCAGCTCCCAAAGGTGGGGCCTGAGGGAAAAACTGTTTTTT.

The rearrangement uses TRBV5-1 and TRBJ1-2, with D possibly being TRBD1 (5 bases). The CDR3 is made up of 15 amino acids. Germline V gene lookup returns CDR1 SGHRS and CDR2 YFSETQ. Trimming stripped 0 bases from V and 7 bases from J, with 16 bases between. CDR3 residues: CASSLERGSPGGYTF. In nucleotides, the CDR3 is TGCGCCAGCAGCTTGGAAAGGGGCTCACCCGGTGGCTACACCTTC.

This chain joins TRBV6-5 and TRBJ1-3, with 8 positions matching TRBD1. Germline V gene sequence: CDR1 MNHEY, CDR2 SVGAGI. The V gene end was trimmed by 5 bases and the J gene end by 3 bases; junction bases not matched to a gene: 6. This CDR3 has 15 amino acids. The DNA for the CDR3 is TGTGCCAGCAGTCAGACAGGGGCTCGTGGAAACACCATATATTTT. It yields the protein CASSQTGARGNTIYF.

The chain combines TRBV5-1 with TRBJ1-1; 12 bases are a match to TRBD1. Germline CDR1 SGHRS, CDR2 YFSETQ. The CDR3 sequence is 17 residues long. V shed 2 bases and J 6 bases; nucleotides not matched to a gene: 11. This CDR3 reads CASSFRDRGRFISEAFF. The CDR3 DNA follows: TGCGCCAGCAGCTTCAGGGACAGGGGGCGCTTTATCTCTGAAGCTTTCTTT.

V gene TRBV5-1 combines with J gene TRBJ2-2, with D maybe TRBD2 (6 bases). The CDR3 is 14 residues long. Trimming stripped 0 bases from V and 4 bases from J, with 7 bases between. Germline V CDR1 and CDR2: SGHRS, YFSETQ. Here the CDR3 reads CASSLGRGTGELFF. CDR3 coding DNA: TGCGCCAGCAGCTTGGGGCGGGGCACCGGGGAGCTGTTTTTT.

The chain employs TRBV20-1 and TRBJ2-3; 10 bases align to TRBD1. Germline V gene data show CDR1 as DFQATT and CDR2 as SNEGSKA (reference sequence). Unmatched junction bases numbered 3, after V lost 3 bases and J lost 3 bases. This CDR3 comprises 14 residues. CDR3 DNA: TGCAGTGCTAGTGGGACAGGGGTTACAGATACGCAGTATTTT. Translated, it gives CSASGTGVTDTQYF.

V gene TRBV2 combines with J gene TRBJ2-5; TRBD2 is a possible D gene (6 bases). V gave up 7 bases and J gave up 5 bases, with 11 bases separating them. The germline V gene has CDR1 SNHLY and CDR2 FYNNEI. The CDR3 covers 12 residues. The CDR3 region has the DNA TGTGCCAGCAACAATGGGGGGGAGACCCAGTACTTC. Translated, it gives CASNNGGETQYF.

This clone was picked up one time. V usage is TRBV5-1 and J usage is TRBJ2-1, with 11 bases matching TRBD2. V lost 0 bases to trimming and J lost 9 bases; unmatched junction nucleotides: 11. CDR3 size: 17 residues. Germline V lookup: CDR1 SGHRS, CDR2 YFSETQ. The CDR3 loop is CASSLELAGATWSEQFF. CDR3 bases: TGCGCCAGCAGCTTGGAACTAGCGGGGGCCACCTGGTCTGAGCAGTTCTTC. The full variable domain, rest sourced from reference TRBV5-1 and TRBJ2-1, is KAGVTQTPRYLIKTRGQQVTLSCSPISGHRSVSWYQQTPGQGLQFLFEYFSETQRNKGNFPGRFSGRQFSNSRSEMNVSTLELGDSALYLCASSLELAGATWSEQFFGPGTRLTVL.

Here the CDR3 reads CASSYVVTYGYTF. The CDR3 nucleotides read TGTGCCAGCAGTTATGTAGTCACCTATGGCTACACCTTC. The gene calls are TRBV6-5 and TRBJ1-2; D not resolved. This CDR3 is built from 13 residues. Germline V gene data show CDR1 as MNHEY and CDR2 as SVGAGI. V was clipped by 3 bases and J by 4 bases, with 9 bases between them.

The chain combines TRBV7-9 with TRBJ1-2, with 7 bases identical to TRBD1. The CDR3 consists of 14 residues. Germline V CDR1 and CDR2: SEHNR, FQNEAQ (reference sequence). With V trimmed by 11 bases and J by 4 bases, 13 bases remained unmatched. The CDR3 DNA follows: TGTGCCGGTGGGGGGACAGCCACTACCTATGGCTACACCTTC. Translating it yields CAGGGTATTYGYTF.

The chain links TRBV6-5 to TRBJ2-5; TRBD1 matches at 8 bases. Trimming removed 7 bases from V and 3 bases from J; junction bases left unmatched: 4. Germline V CDR1 and CDR2: MNHEY, SVGAGI. The CDR3 consists of 13 residues. As DNA, the CDR3 is TGTGCCAGCAACTTGGACAGGGAAGAGACCCAGTACTTC. Translation gives CASNLDREETQYF.

Here the CDR3 reads CASSSTGWYTEAFF. The CDR3 nucleotides are TGTGCCAGCTCATCGACAGGGTGGTACACTGAAGCTTTCTTT. The chain links TRBV18 to TRBJ1-1, with TRBD1 matching over 7 bases. This CDR3 contains 14 residues. Trimming removed 5 bases from V and 3 bases from J; junction bases left unmatched: 6. Germline V gene sequence: CDR1 KGHSH, CDR2 LQKENI.

This chain joins TRBV5-1 and TRBJ2-1; 9 nucleotides line up with TRBD2. V was pared by 4 bases and J by 0 bases, with 11 bases of the junction left unmatched. Germline values: CDR1 SGHRS, CDR2 YFSETQ. The CDR3 has 18 amino acids. The CDR3 DNA reads as TGCGCCAGCAGCCAGACGCCTCTAGCGGGGAGCTCCTACAATGAGCAGTTCTTC. Protein: CASSQTPLAGSSYNEQFF.

In DNA form, the CDR3 reads TGTGCCAGCAGTGACCGGGACAACGGAGTAGCTTTCTTT. Translating gives CASSDRDNGVAFF. The chain combines TRBV6-1 with TRBJ1-1; tentative D call: TRBD1 (6 bases). With 3 bases removed from V and 10 bases from J, the gap between germline ends came to 15 bases. This CDR3 contains 13 residues. Germline CDR1 MNHNS, CDR2 SASEGT.

The chain links TRBV24-1 to TRBJ2-3, with a weak D call TRBD2 (5 bases). The CDR3 runs to 12 residues. The germline gives CDR1 KGHDR, CDR2 SFDVKD. Between the trimmed V and J ends, which lost 4 bases and 8 bases, there was a span of 9 bases. CDR3 bases: TGTGCCACCAGTGAAACTCGGGGTACGCAGTATTTT. Protein: CATSETRGTQYF.